One and the same sample provided the 32 T cell receptor beta chains below, sequenced in a study of beta chain features in type 1 diabetes. Broader study findings: For Type 1 diabetes patients, all four CD4+ subsets carried TCRB CDR3s that were moderately but significantly shorter.

These TCRs' antigens remain unknown. Of the isolated RNA, all was reverse transcribed, and so the sequenced material was expressed TCRB transcripts. Generated by immunoSEQ multiplex PCR, the TCRdb table keeps only in-frame clones and is missing some. The sample records 600,000 to 700,000 clones, about an eighth being singletons. Source material: naive CD4+ T cells from blood. These receptors all stem from a young man with type 1 diabetes.

J is TRBJ2-4 and V is TRBV30; D not resolved. Per germline, CDR1 GTSNPN and CDR2 SVGIG (reference sequence). The CDR3 length is 15 residues. V lost 1 base and J 1 base, leaving 11 bases between the germline ends. CDR3 in DNA: TGTGCCTGGAGTGAAAGAGGATTTGCCAAAAACATTCAGTACTTC. As protein: CAWSERGFAKNIQYF.

The chain recombines TRBV29-1 with TRBJ2-7; weak D call: TRBD1 (5 bases). Trimming shortened V by 5 bases and J by 5 bases, and 16 bases separated the two germline ends. CDR1 and CDR2 from the germline V gene are SQVTM and ANQGSEA. The CDR3 sequence is 13 residues long. The CDR3 DNA follows: TGCAGCGTTCAGGGCAGCCGTGTCGACGAGCAGTACTTC. Its protein is CSVQGSRVDEQYF.

This clone was seen only a few times. This rearrangement joins TRBV7-2 to TRBJ2-1, with D unclear. The germline V and J ends were trimmed by 2 bases and 8 bases, with 22 bases remaining between them. In germline, CDR1 is SGHTA, CDR2 FQGNSA. This CDR3 is 17 amino acids long. The CDR3 is CASSLRAGPSTEDEQFF. As DNA, the CDR3 is TGTGCCAGCAGCTTAAGGGCCGGGCCCTCAACCGAGGATGAGCAGTTCTTC.

The chain links TRBV6-5 to TRBJ2-1, with D perhaps TRBD1 (6 bases). There are 12 residues in the CDR3. Trimming pared 7 bases from V and 14 bases from J, leaving 18 bases between. Germline V gene sequence: CDR1 MNHEY, CDR2 SVGAGI. The CDR3 bases are TGTGCCAGCACCACCCAGGGGACAAGGAAGTTCTTC. This gives the protein CASTTQGTRKFF.

J is TRBJ2-5 and V is TRBV11-3, with 8 nucleotides matching TRBD2. CDR1 is SGHNT, CDR2 YENEEA, per germline. V lost 5 bases, J lost 1 base, and 12 bases stayed unmatched. This CDR3 contains 17 residues. The CDR3 DNA follows: TGTGCCAGCAGCCAAAGTGTGGCGGGGGGCTTCCAAGAGACCCAGTACTTC. Protein sequence: CASSQSVAGGFQETQYF.

The chain joins TRBV14 to TRBJ1-5; no firm D call. With 5 bases removed from V and 4 bases from J, the gap between germline ends came to 9 bases. The CDR3 runs to 13 residues. Germline V CDR1 and CDR2: SGHDN, FVKESK. The CDR3 sequence is CASSGSVNQPQHF. CDR3 nucleotide sequence: TGTGCCAGCAGCGGGTCAGTAAATCAGCCCCAGCATTTT.

V is TRBV27 and J is TRBJ1-1; D ambiguous. Per germline, CDR1 MNHEY and CDR2 SMNVEV (reference sequence). The CDR3 totals 14 residues. With 4 bases removed from V and 1 base from J, the gap between germline ends came to 10 bases. The CDR3 loop reads CASSSSYKNTEAFF. The CDR3 DNA sequence: TGTGCCAGCAGTTCCTCATATAAGAACACTGAAGCTTTCTTT.

The chain carries TRBV7-3 and TRBJ2-7; TRBD1 aligns across 10 bases. Looked up from germline, CDR1 is SGHTA and CDR2 is FQGTGA. The trim removed 5 bases at V and 5 bases at J, leaving 6 bases unmatched. The CDR3 runs 14 residues. Here the CDR3 reads CASSTGTGAHEQYF. As DNA, the CDR3 is TGTGCCAGCAGCACCGGGACAGGGGCCCACGAGCAGTACTTC.

V usage is TRBV29-1 and J usage is TRBJ2-7; TRBD1 might be the D (6 bases). Germline CDR1 reads SQVTM; CDR2 reads ANQGSEA. This CDR3 has 11 amino acids. V was shortened by 5 bases and J by 2 bases, with 7 bases between the two germline ends. The CDR3 sequence: CSVTGPYEQYF. CDR3 coding DNA: TGCAGCGTTACAGGGCCCTACGAGCAGTACTTC.

The rearrangement uses TRBV19 and TRBJ1-2, with a weak D call TRBD1 (6 bases). The CDR3 is made up of 14 amino acids. The germline V gene encodes CDR1 LNHDA and CDR2 SQIVND (reference sequence). V was cut by 8 bases and J by 5 bases, with 18 bases left in between. In DNA form, the CDR3 reads TGTGCCAGTGGTGGACAGTTACGAGGGTATGGCTACACCTTC. Translation: CASGGQLRGYGYTF.

This clone was seen a handful of times. The gene calls are TRBV5-4 and TRBJ2-3; 11 bases map to TRBD2. With 4 bases clipped from V and 4 bases from J, the junction kept 8 bases outside the gene matches. This CDR3 is built from 16 residues. Germline values: CDR1 SGHNT, CDR2 YYREEE (reference sequence). CDR3 DNA: TGTGCCAGCAGCCAACGACTAGCGGGGATTTCAGATACGCAGTATTTT. The encoded protein is CASSQRLAGISDTQYF.

The chain recombines TRBV29-1 with TRBJ1-1, with D tentatively TRBD1 (5 bases). V lost 7 bases to trimming and J lost 4 bases, with 16 bases between them. This CDR3 has 13 residues. Germline V CDR1 and CDR2: SQVTM, ANQGSEA. The CDR3 sequence is CSAAVQEGTEAFF. As DNA, the CDR3 is TGCAGCGCTGCAGTACAGGAGGGCACTGAAGCTTTCTTT.

This clone was observed a handful of times. The chain couples TRBV7-3 to TRBJ1-1; no definite D call. Trimming took 3 bases from V and 0 from J, leaving 5 bases between them. The CDR3 has 13 residues. Germline-derived CDR1 and CDR2 are SGHTA and FQGTGA. The CDR3 sequence is CASSFDVNTEAFF. As DNA, the CDR3 is TGTGCCAGCAGCTTTGACGTGAACACTGAAGCTTTCTTT.

This clone came up a few times. The CDR3 spells CSVEPLTGAKNIQYF. CDR3 sequence (DNA): TGCAGCGTTGAACCCCTTACGGGGGCCAAAAACATTCAGTACTTC. The rearrangement joins TRBV29-1 to TRBJ2-4; the D gene is possibly TRBD2 (5 bases). Germline V gene data show CDR1 as SQVTM and CDR2 as ANQGSEA. The CDR3 loop spans 15 amino acids. Trimming removed 2 bases from V and 1 base from J, with 12 bases in between.

The rearrangement joins TRBV11-1 to TRBJ2-5; D remains ambiguous. The ends were cut back, 4 bases at V and 5 bases at J, with 23 bases in the middle. The CDR3 runs 17 residues. Germline V gene data show CDR1 as SGHAT and CDR2 as FQDESV (reference sequence). CDR3 in amino acids: CASSSPRNYARRETQYF. DNA of the CDR3: TGTGCCAGCAGCTCCCCACGGAACTACGCCCGGCGGGAGACCCAGTACTTC.

V and J are TRBV29-1 and TRBJ2-1, with D possibly matching TRBD2 (5 bases). From germline, CDR1 is SQVTM and CDR2 ANQGSEA. The CDR3 covers 12 residues. The CDR3 spells CSITSSWNEQFF. The CDR3 DNA is TGCAGTATCACCTCTAGCTGGAATGAGCAGTTCTTC.

This chain connects TRBV30 to TRBJ1-4, with a tentative D call TRBD1 (6 bases). CDR1 GTSNPN and CDR2 SVGIG come from the germline V gene (reference sequence). The CDR3 spans 14 residues. Between the trimmed V and J ends, which lost 3 bases and 5 bases, there was a span of 13 bases. CDR3 nucleotide sequence: TGTGCCTGGAGAGTTCAGGGGAACAATGAAAAACTGTTTTTT. Its protein product is CAWRVQGNNEKLFF.

The chain couples TRBV5-4 to TRBJ2-7; 10 nucleotides match TRBD1. V shed 2 bases, J shed 4 bases, and the junction held 3 bases outside the gene matches. The CDR3 has 14 amino acids. From germline, CDR1 is SGHNT and CDR2 YYREEE (reference sequence). In nucleotides, the CDR3 is TGTGCCAGCAGCTTTGTGGACAGGGGGTACGAGCAGTACTTC. This sequence encodes CASSFVDRGYEQYF.

This chain joins TRBV6-4 and TRBJ2-1; 7 bases match TRBD1. J lost 8 bases, V lost 3 bases, and 4 bases had no gene match. CDR3 length: 13 amino acids. Germline V gives CDR1 MRHNA, CDR2 SNTAGT. As DNA, the CDR3 is TGTGCCAGCAGTGAACAGGGGTTCGATGAGCAGTTCTTC. Encoded protein: CASSEQGFDEQFF.

The chain links TRBV28 to TRBJ2-7; 7 bases match TRBD1. The CDR3 is 15 residues long. Germline assignment: CDR1 MDHEN and CDR2 SYDVKM. V gave up 6 bases and J gave up 2 bases; unmatched junction bases: 10. This CDR3 is CASSLETGIAYEQYF. The CDR3 nucleotides read TGTGCCAGCAGCCTGGAGACAGGGATCGCCTACGAGCAGTACTTC. Combining the CDR3 with reference TRBV28 and TRBJ2-7 gives the whole variable domain DVKVTQSSRYLVKRTGEKVFLECVQDMDHENMFWYRQDPGLGLRLIYFSYDVKMKEKGDIPEGYSVSREKKERFSLILESASTNQTSMYLCASSLETGIAYEQYFGPGTRLTVT.

A word on this clone: In the same sample, other DNA sequences code for this CDR3. The gene calls are TRBV9 and TRBJ2-7; TRBD1 agrees at 9 bases. The germline CDR1 and CDR2 sequences are SGDLS and YYNGEE. The CDR3 loop spans 15 amino acids. V shed 4 bases and J 4 bases; nucleotides not matched to a gene: 9. Here the CDR3 reads CASSPRQGVGYEQYF. The CDR3 DNA is TGTGCCAGCAGCCCCCGACAGGGGGTAGGTTACGAGCAGTACTTC.

As for this clone: Other nucleotide sequences in the sample specify the same CDR3. This rearrangement joins TRBV15 to TRBJ1-6, with D possibly TRBD1 on 6 matching bases. The CDR3 has 14 amino acids. The V gene lost 1 base and the J gene lost 7 bases, with 8 bases spanning the gap. Germline-derived CDR1 and CDR2 are LNHNV and YYDKDF (reference sequence). The CDR3 region is CATSRATGNSPLHF. CDR3 DNA sequence: TGTGCCACCAGCAGAGCCACAGGGAATTCACCCCTCCACTTT.

This chain connects TRBV6-6 to TRBJ2-3; 7 nucleotides line up with TRBD1. After removal of 5 bases from V and 2 bases from J, the junction contained 7 bases not matched to a gene. The CDR3 is 15 amino acids. In germline, CDR1 is MNHNY, CDR2 SVGAGI (reference sequence). The CDR3 DNA follows: TGTGCCAGCAGTGTACCCACAGGGGTCACAGATACGCAGTATTTT. It yields the protein CASSVPTGVTDTQYF.

This clone was seen once. Other DNA sequences within the sample encode an identical CDR3. CDR3 sequence reads: CSVGGGAHDTQYF. CDR3 bases: TGCAGCGTTGGAGGTGGTGCACACGATACGCAGTATTTT. The chain recombines TRBV29-1 with TRBJ2-3; no clear D. CDR1 is SQVTM and CDR2 is ANQGSEA in the germline V gene. The CDR3 is 13 residues long. V shed 4 bases and J shed 6 bases, with 14 bases lying between them.

The genes are TRBV6-1 and TRBJ1-6; 8 positions match TRBD1. The CDR3 covers 17 residues. Germline V lookup: CDR1 MNHNS, CDR2 SASEGT. Trimming at V came to 1 base and at J to 7 bases, leaving 9 bases not matched to a gene. Here the CDR3 DNA reads TGTGCCAGCAGTGAAGGGCAGGGGGCTACGAAGAATTCACCCCTCCACTTT. This gives the protein CASSEGQGATKNSPLHF.

The CDR3 region has the DNA TGTGCCAGCAGGACCCTCGGGAGACAGGGAGGGTTCGATACGCAGTATTTT. Translation: CASRTLGRQGGFDTQYF. The chain joins TRBV2 to TRBJ2-3; D might be TRBD1 or TRBD2, each matching 7 bases. Looked up from germline, CDR1 is SNHLY and CDR2 is FYNNEI. The CDR3 contains 17 residues. V was pared by 6 bases and J by 6 bases, with 25 bases between.

This clone showed up just a few times. The rearrangement uses TRBV20-1 and TRBJ2-3; D not certain. V lost 3 bases, J lost 8 bases, and 9 bases lay in between. Germline V gene data show CDR1 as DFQATT and CDR2 as SNEGSKA (reference sequence). This CDR3 is 11 amino acids long. The CDR3 nucleotides read TGCAGTGCTAGTAGCCCCGGTACGCAGTATTTT. Protein product: CSASSPGTQYF.

This clone showed up just a few times. The chain recombines TRBV9 with TRBJ2-2; D is tentatively TRBD1 or TRBD2 (5 bases each). V was shortened by 0 bases and J by 10 bases, with 16 bases between the two germline ends. Germline V lookup: CDR1 SGDLS, CDR2 YYNGEE. The CDR3 loop spans 15 amino acids. In DNA, the CDR3 is TGTGCCAGCAGCGTAGGAGGGGCTAGACTTGCGGAGCTGTTTTTT. Residues: CASSVGGARLAELFF.

This chain links TRBV30 with TRBJ1-1; D not certain. Looked up from germline, CDR1 is GTSNPN and CDR2 is SVGIG (reference sequence). The V and J ends lost 3 bases and 8 bases respectively, with 10 bases between them. The CDR3 extends over 11 amino acids. The CDR3, as DNA: TGTGCCTGGAGCGGGCGAATGGAAGCTTTCTTT. This gives the protein CAWSGRMEAFF.

This clone occurred a few times. The rearrangement uses TRBV6-6 and TRBJ1-5; no clear D. Trimming cost V 8 bases and J 2 bases, with 13 bases left between them. The germline gives CDR1 MNHNY, CDR2 SVGAGI (reference sequence). This CDR3 spans 14 amino acids. The CDR3 DNA reads as TGTGCCAGCTGCGATCCAATGGGCAATCAGCCCCAGCATTTT. Its protein product is CASCDPMGNQPQHF.

This clone has more than one count but fewer than ten. The chain joins TRBV30 to TRBJ2-7; D is perhaps TRBD2 (6 bases). Trimming took off 3 bases at V and 6 bases at J, with 12 bases between the two ends. Germline values: CDR1 GTSNPN, CDR2 SVGIG (reference sequence). CDR3 size: 12 residues. CDR3: CAWRHRGGEQYF. The CDR3 bases are TGTGCCTGGAGACACCGGGGAGGCGAGCAGTACTTC.

The chain has TRBV7-2 and TRBJ1-1; no firm D call. V was clipped by 3 bases and J by 4 bases, with 12 bases between them. This CDR3 is built from 14 residues. Germline values: CDR1 SGHTA, CDR2 FQGNSA. The CDR3 sequence is CASSLSPGSTEAFF. The CDR3 region has the DNA TGTGCCAGCAGCTTGTCCCCGGGGAGCACTGAAGCTTTCTTT.